The 27 T cell receptor beta chains in this list originate from one sample, sequenced in a study of blood T cell repertoires in COVID-19. Libraries were prepared by immunoSEQ multiplex PCR; TCRdb keeps only in-frame clonotypes and omits some of them. This table holds 100,000 to 150,000 clones, about 86% found once. The sequenced sample consisted of PBMCs or T cells enriched from blood (not recorded which). All receptors derive from a man between 35 and 55 years old with acute COVID-19.

This chain links TRBV7-3 with TRBJ2-1; 9 bases are a match to TRBD2. Trimming took 8 bases from V and 6 from J; bases not matched to a gene: 8. CDR3 length: 14 residues. The V gene's germline CDR1 is SGHTA and CDR2 FQGTGA. The CDR3 coding sequence is TGTGCCAGCGACGATAGCGGGGGTGGCAATGAGCAGTTCTTC. Encoded protein: CASDDSGGGNEQFF.

The gene calls are TRBV5-1 and TRBJ2-5; possible D gene TRBD2, 6 bases. The length of the CDR3 is 14 residues. The V end was cut by 4 bases, the J end by 2 bases, with 12 bases between. Germline V gene data show CDR1 as SGHRS and CDR2 as YFSETQ. CDR3 in DNA: TGCGCCAGCAGCGTCGGTGGGGGGCAAGAGACCCAGTACTTC. This codes for CASSVGGGQETQYF.

This clone showed up just once. The chain has TRBV18 and TRBJ1-5; 12 nucleotides align to TRBD1. Trimming removed 4 bases from V and 5 bases from J; junction bases left unmatched: 6. The CDR3 loop spans 16 amino acids. Germline lookup yields CDR1 KGHSH and CDR2 LQKENI. CDR3 sequence reads: CASSLSGTGGDQPQHF. CDR3 sequence (DNA): TGTGCCAGCTCACTCTCCGGGACAGGGGGCGATCAGCCCCAGCATTTT.

The rearrangement uses TRBV19 and TRBJ1-4; a weak D match, TRBD1 (5 bases). Germline V gene lookup returns CDR1 LNHDA and CDR2 SQIVND (reference sequence). Trimming removed 9 bases from V and 0 bases from J, with 11 bases in between. The CDR3 is made up of 14 amino acids. The DNA for the CDR3 is TGTGCCAGCCTAGGGGCTGCAACTAATGAAAAACTGTTTTTT. Protein: CASLGAATNEKLFF.

With regard to this clone: A much more abundant neighbour one base away suggests this may be a read error. Other DNA sequences in this sample translate to the same CDR3. The chain is built from TRBV14 and TRBJ2-5; maybe TRBD1 (6 bases). Deletions cut 4 bases from V and 2 bases from J, with 8 bases between. CDR3 length: 13 amino acids. Germline V gene data show CDR1 as SGHDN and CDR2 as FVKESK. For the CDR3, the DNA is TGTGCCAGCAGCCGGGGACAACAAGAGACCCAGTACTTC. As protein: CASSRGQQETQYF.

The chain links TRBV19 to TRBJ1-5, with D tentatively TRBD1 (6 bases). From germline, CDR1 is LNHDA and CDR2 SQIVND (reference sequence). This CDR3 contains 15 residues. V was cut by 5 bases and J by 7 bases, with 18 bases left in between. The CDR3 protein is CASSSPHRDEQPQHF. CDR3 in DNA: TGTGCCAGTAGTTCCCCCCACAGGGATGAACAGCCCCAGCATTTT. Based on the CDR3 plus reference TRBV19 and TRBJ1-5, the full variable domain is DGGITQSPKYLFRKEGQNVTLSCEQNLNHDAMYWYRQDPGQGLRLIYYSQIVNDFQKGDIAEGYSVSREKKESFPLTVTSAQKNPTAFYLCASSSPHRDEQPQHFGDGTRLSIL.

V and J are TRBV28 and TRBJ1-6, with D tentatively TRBD1 (6 bases). This CDR3 comprises 14 residues. The V and J ends lost 4 bases and 11 bases respectively, with 15 bases between them. CDR1 MDHEN and CDR2 SYDVKM come from the germline V gene. Here the CDR3 reads CASSSGGGTTPLHF. As DNA, the CDR3 is TGTGCCAGCAGTTCTGGGGGGGGGACAACACCCCTCCACTTT.

This clone is a singleton in its sample. The chain links TRBV7-3 to TRBJ1-1; possible D gene TRBD1, 6 bases. The germline V gene has CDR1 SGHTA and CDR2 FQGTGA. The CDR3 extends over 13 amino acids. Trimming stripped 7 bases from V and 0 bases from J, with 9 bases between. The CDR3: CASKTGMNTEAFF. The DNA of the CDR3 is TGTGCCAGCAAAACAGGGATGAACACTGAAGCTTTCTTT.

The genes are TRBV5-1 and TRBJ2-3, with 9 positions matching TRBD1. The germline V gene encodes CDR1 SGHRS and CDR2 YFSETQ. The CDR3 is 17 amino acids. After removal of 5 bases from V and 3 bases from J, the junction contained 13 bases not matched to a gene. The CDR3 sequence: CASRWDDRGKGTDTQYF. The CDR3 DNA sequence: TGCGCCAGCAGATGGGACGACAGGGGGAAGGGAACAGATACGCAGTATTTT.

J is TRBJ2-1 and V is TRBV2, with 13 bases that match TRBD2. Germline V gives CDR1 SNHLY, CDR2 FYNNEI. The CDR3 totals 17 residues. With 6 bases clipped from V and 4 bases from J, the junction kept 9 bases outside the gene matches. CDR3 sequence (DNA): TGTGCCAGCAGCTTTAGCACTAGCGGGGGGGCATACAATGAGCAGTTCTTC. It translates to CASSFSTSGGAYNEQFF.

A word on this clone: The same CDR3 can be traced to other DNA sequences in this sample. The chain joins TRBV7-9 to TRBJ1-2; TRBD1 matches at 8 bases. The CDR3 length is 13 residues. With V trimmed by 5 bases and J by 3 bases, 2 bases remained unmatched. The germline V gene encodes CDR1 SEHNR and CDR2 FQNEAQ (reference sequence). This CDR3 is CASSPGQDYGYTF. As DNA, the CDR3 is TGTGCCAGCAGCCCGGGACAGGACTATGGCTACACCTTC.

This clone occurred a few times. The V gene is TRBV30, the J gene TRBJ1-5; D may be TRBD1 (6 bases). The CDR3 is 13 residues long. Germline loops: CDR1 GTSNPN, CDR2 SVGIG (reference sequence). Trimming removed 4 bases from V and 5 bases from J, with 12 bases in between. The CDR3 loop reads CAWTRGPDQPQHF. DNA of the CDR3: TGTGCCTGGACGCGGGGGCCGGATCAGCCCCAGCATTTT.

The DNA for the CDR3 is TGTGCCAGCAGCGTAGGGGCAGGGGGCTTGAATGGCTACACCTTC. It is translated as CASSVGAGGLNGYTF. The gene calls are TRBV9 and TRBJ1-2; TRBD1 aligns across 8 bases. CDR3 size: 15 residues. Germline assignment: CDR1 SGDLS and CDR2 YYNGEE. The V segment lost 0 bases and the J segment 6 bases; nucleotides outside the gene matches: 7.

This chain uses TRBV5-1 with TRBJ1-2; D possibly corresponds to TRBD1 (5 bases). Trimming took off 4 bases at V and 1 base at J, with 17 bases between the two ends. The CDR3 is made up of 16 amino acids. Germline lookup yields CDR1 SGHRS and CDR2 YFSETQ. In DNA form, the CDR3 reads TGCGCCAGCAGCCCTACCCCCTCAGGGCTTAACTATGGCTACACCTTC. Amino acid sequence: CASSPTPSGLNYGYTF.

V gene TRBV5-1 combines with J gene TRBJ2-5; a possible D gene is TRBD1 (5 bases). Germline V gene lookup returns CDR1 SGHRS and CDR2 YFSETQ. The CDR3 extends over 18 amino acids. Trimming pared 3 bases from V and 1 base from J, leaving 22 bases between. The CDR3 region has the DNA TGCGCCAGCAGCTCTATTAAGGCGTCAGGGCGACTCCAAGAGACCCAGTACTTC. Translating it yields CASSSIKASGRLQETQYF.

This clone was observed a few times. DNA for the CDR3: TGTGCCAGCAGCTTAGATCCCTCCGGGGAGCTGTTTTTT. It translates to CASSLDPSGELFF. The V call is TRBV11-3, the J call TRBJ2-2; D is ambiguous. The germline V gene encodes CDR1 SGHNT and CDR2 YENEEA. The CDR3 spans 13 residues. The V end was cut by 0 bases, the J end by 6 bases, with 5 bases between.

V and J are TRBV29-1 and TRBJ1-2, with D possibly being TRBD1 (6 bases). Germline V CDR1 and CDR2: SQVTM, ANQGSEA. V was pared by 5 bases and J by 8 bases, with 15 bases between. The CDR3 length is 12 residues. In DNA form, the CDR3 reads TGCAGCGTTCTCGGACAGCTCGAGGGCTACACCTTC. Its translation is CSVLGQLEGYTF.

The rearrangement uses TRBV7-9 and TRBJ2-1, with 14 bases identical to TRBD2. V was clipped by 3 bases and J by 7 bases; unmatched bases: 5. Germline CDR1 SEHNR, CDR2 FQNEAQ (reference sequence). The CDR3 extends over 16 amino acids. DNA for the CDR3: TGTGCCAGCAGCTTTGGGGGACTAGCGGGGGCGAATGAGCAGTTCTTC. This sequence encodes CASSFGGLAGANEQFF.

This rearrangement joins TRBV24-1 to TRBJ2-3, with D perhaps matching TRBD1 (7 bases). Trimming removed 6 bases at V and 2 bases at J, with 17 bases between. The CDR3 is 16 amino acids. Germline CDR1 and CDR2: KGHDR and SFDVKD. The DNA for the CDR3 is TGTGCCACCAGTCTCGCGGGACAGTTTTCCACAGATACGCAGTATTTT. This codes for CATSLAGQFSTDTQYF.

This clone was recorded a few times. This sequence joins TRBV2 and TRBJ2-7; 8 nucleotides match TRBD2. The CDR3 loop spans 14 amino acids. Per the germline V gene, CDR1 is SNHLY and CDR2 is FYNNEI. V lost 2 bases and J lost 6; bases outside the gene matches: 6. Written as DNA, the CDR3 is TGTGCCAGCAGTGAATCCAGCGGGAGTGGCGAGCAGTACTTC. Amino acids: CASSESSGSGEQYF.

This sequence joins TRBV28 and TRBJ2-1; 11 positions match TRBD2. CDR1 is MDHEN and CDR2 is SYDVKM in the germline V gene. V trimming: 5 bases; J trimming: 7 bases; junction bases outside the gene matches: 7. This CDR3 has 15 residues. CDR3 DNA: TGTGCCAGCAGTCTTTTAGCGGGGGGGTTTAATGAGCAGTTCTTC. Translation gives CASSLLAGGFNEQFF. The full variable domain, in which reference TRBV28 and TRBJ2-1 provide the parts outside the CDR3, is DVKVTQSSRYLVKRTGEKVFLECVQDMDHENMFWYRQDPGLGLRLIYFSYDVKMKEKGDIPEGYSVSREKKERFSLILESASTNQTSMYLCASSLLAGGFNEQFFGPGTRLTVL.

The table lists this clone with a count of one. The rearrangement joins TRBV19 to TRBJ1-1; no clear D. The CDR3 contains 13 residues. The germline CDR1 and CDR2 sequences are LNHDA and SQIVND (reference sequence). V lost 5 bases and J 1 base, leaving 8 bases between the germline ends. CDR3 loop: CASSPTANTEAFF. CDR3 nucleotides: TGTGCCAGTAGTCCTACAGCGAACACTGAAGCTTTCTTT.

Notes on this clone: The identical CDR3 is also encoded by other nucleotide sequences in the sample. The chain carries TRBV9 and TRBJ1-2, with 7 bases fitting TRBD1. CDR3 length: 13 amino acids. Germline lookup yields CDR1 SGDLS and CDR2 YYNGEE. Trimming cost V 2 bases and J 5 bases; bases outside gene matches: 3. The CDR3 here is CASSVDRDYGYTF. The CDR3 DNA reads as TGTGCCAGCAGCGTCGACAGGGATTATGGCTACACCTTC.

The chain uses TRBV12-3 or TRBV12-4 and TRBJ1-2; 9 bases line up with TRBD1. This CDR3 contains 13 residues. The V and J ends lost 5 bases and 7 bases, in that order; junction bases with no gene match: 5. CDR3 DNA: TGTGCCAGCAGTCCTCGACAGGGGGGTGGCTACACCTTC. Translating it yields CASSPRQGGGYTF.

This chain joins TRBV19 and TRBJ1-5; 10 positions agree with TRBD1. In germline, CDR1 is LNHDA, CDR2 SQIVND (reference sequence). V was clipped by 6 bases and J by 4 bases; unmatched bases: 3. CDR3 length: 14 amino acids. This CDR3 reads CASRWTGGNQPQHF. In nucleotides, the CDR3 is TGTGCCAGTAGATGGACAGGGGGTAATCAGCCCCAGCATTTT.

This sequence joins TRBV3-1 (or the pseudogene TRBV3-2) and TRBJ2-7; 9 bases line up with TRBD2. There are 16 residues in the CDR3. J was trimmed by 2 bases and V by 2 bases; bases with no gene match: 7. Looked up from germline, CDR1 is LGHDT and CDR2 is YNNKEL (reference sequence). Here the CDR3 reads CASSQNLAGSTYEQYF. The CDR3 DNA follows: TGTGCCAGCAGCCAAAATCTAGCGGGGTCTACCTACGAGCAGTACTTC.

The CDR3 protein is CASSRRASTDTQYF. CDR3 DNA sequence: TGTGCCAGTAGCCGGAGGGCTAGCACAGATACGCAGTATTTT. The rearrangement links TRBV19 to TRBJ2-3; the D gene is possibly TRBD2 (6 bases). V lost 6 bases, J lost 0 bases, and 10 bases lay in between. The CDR3 is made up of 14 amino acids. Germline CDR1 reads LNHDA; CDR2 reads SQIVND (reference sequence).